The source of this T cell receptor (beta chain) is a study of early T cells in non-severe SARS-CoV-2 infection. Study summary: Unsorted whole-blood RNA was sequenced in bulk, leaving chains unpaired.

This clonotype has only a few counts. TCRdb re-derived calls from the 5' RACE reads in MiXCR, one entry per CDR3 protein. The table includes tens of thousands of distinct CDR3 sequences, roughly 10% detected once. Germline V gene sequence: CDR1 MDHEN, CDR2 SYDVKM. This CDR3 comprises 16 residues. With 6 bases clipped from V and 4 bases from J, the junction kept 12 bases outside the gene matches. The receptor was isolated from an adult who was a healthcare worker with PCR-confirmed SARS-CoV-2 infection or an uninfected control (not recorded which). Material: whole blood, obtained at baseline. This chain joins TRBV28 and TRBJ2-3, with TRBD2 matching 8 bases. Here the CDR3 reads CASSPSSGKVADTQYF. CDR3 sequence (DNA): TGTGCCAGCAGCCCGAGTAGCGGGAAAGTCGCAGATACGCAGTATTTT.